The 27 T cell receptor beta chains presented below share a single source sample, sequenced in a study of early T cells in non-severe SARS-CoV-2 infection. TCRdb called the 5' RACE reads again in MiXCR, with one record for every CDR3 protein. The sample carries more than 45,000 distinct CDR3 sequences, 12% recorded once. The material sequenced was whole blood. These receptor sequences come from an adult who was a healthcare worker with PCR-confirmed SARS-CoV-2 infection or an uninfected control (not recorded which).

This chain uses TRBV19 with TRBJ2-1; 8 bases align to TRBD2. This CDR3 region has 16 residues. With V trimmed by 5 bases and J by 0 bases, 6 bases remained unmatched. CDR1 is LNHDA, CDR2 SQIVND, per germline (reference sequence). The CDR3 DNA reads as TGTGCCAGTAGTGCCAAACTAGCGGTCTCCTACAATGAGCAGTTCTTC. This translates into CASSAKLAVSYNEQFF.

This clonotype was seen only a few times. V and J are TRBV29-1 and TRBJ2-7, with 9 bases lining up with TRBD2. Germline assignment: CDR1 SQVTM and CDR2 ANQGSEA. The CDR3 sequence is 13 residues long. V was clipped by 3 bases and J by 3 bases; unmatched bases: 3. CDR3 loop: CSVEAREGYEQYF. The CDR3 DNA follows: TGCAGCGTTGAGGCGCGGGAGGGCTACGAGCAGTACTTC.

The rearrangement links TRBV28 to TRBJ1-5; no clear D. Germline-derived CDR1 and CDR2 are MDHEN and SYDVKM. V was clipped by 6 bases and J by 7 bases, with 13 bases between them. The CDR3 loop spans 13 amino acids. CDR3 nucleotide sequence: TGTGCCAGCAGGATGGGTGGTGACCAGCCCCAGCATTTT. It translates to CASRMGGDQPQHF.

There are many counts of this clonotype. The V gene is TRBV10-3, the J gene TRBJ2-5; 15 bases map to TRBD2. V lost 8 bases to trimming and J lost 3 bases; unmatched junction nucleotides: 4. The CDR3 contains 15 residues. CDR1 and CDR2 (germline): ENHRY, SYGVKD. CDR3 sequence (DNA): TGTGCCATCTCGAGGACTAGCGGGAGGGAAGAGACCCAGTACTTC. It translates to CAISRTSGREETQYF.

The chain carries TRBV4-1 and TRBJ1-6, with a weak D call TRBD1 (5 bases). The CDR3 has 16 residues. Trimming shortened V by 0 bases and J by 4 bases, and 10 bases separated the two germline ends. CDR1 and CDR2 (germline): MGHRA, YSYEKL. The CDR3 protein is CASSQDMGGYNSPLHF. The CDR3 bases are TGCGCCAGCAGCCAAGATATGGGGGGTTATAATTCACCCCTCCACTTT.

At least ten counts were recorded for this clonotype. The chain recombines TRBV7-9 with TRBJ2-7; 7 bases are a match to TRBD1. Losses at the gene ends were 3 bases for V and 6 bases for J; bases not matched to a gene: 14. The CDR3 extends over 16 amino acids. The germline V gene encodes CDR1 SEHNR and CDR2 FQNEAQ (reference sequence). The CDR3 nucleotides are TGTGCCAGCAGCTTGGATCGACAGGGCGCGTGGCGCGAGCAGTACTTC. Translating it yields CASSLDRQGAWREQYF.

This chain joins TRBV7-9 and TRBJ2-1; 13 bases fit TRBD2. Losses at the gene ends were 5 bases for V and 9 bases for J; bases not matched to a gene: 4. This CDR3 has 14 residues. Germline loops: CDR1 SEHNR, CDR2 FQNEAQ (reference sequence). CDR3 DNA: TGTGCCAGCAGCCCGGGACTAGCGGGAAGTGAGCAGTTCTTC. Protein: CASSPGLAGSEQFF. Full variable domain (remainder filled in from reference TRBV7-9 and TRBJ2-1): DTGVSQNPRHKITKRGQNVTFRCDPISEHNRLYWYRQTLGQGPEFLTYFQNEAQLEKSRLLSDRFSAERPKGSFSTLEIQRTEQGDSAMYLCASSPGLAGSEQFFGPGTRLTVL.

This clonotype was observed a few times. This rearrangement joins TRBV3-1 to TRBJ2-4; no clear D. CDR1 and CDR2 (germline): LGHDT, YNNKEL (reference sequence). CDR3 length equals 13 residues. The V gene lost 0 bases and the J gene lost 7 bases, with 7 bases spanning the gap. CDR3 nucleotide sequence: TGTGCCAGCAGCCAAGATTTGGGGAACATTCAGTACTTC. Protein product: CASSQDLGNIQYF.

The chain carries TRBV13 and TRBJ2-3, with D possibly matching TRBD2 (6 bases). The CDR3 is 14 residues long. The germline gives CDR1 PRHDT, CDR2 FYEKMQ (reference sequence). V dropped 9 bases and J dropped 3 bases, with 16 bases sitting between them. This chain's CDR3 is CASTSGGRTDTQYF. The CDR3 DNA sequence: TGTGCCAGTACATCCGGGGGACGGACAGATACGCAGTATTTT.

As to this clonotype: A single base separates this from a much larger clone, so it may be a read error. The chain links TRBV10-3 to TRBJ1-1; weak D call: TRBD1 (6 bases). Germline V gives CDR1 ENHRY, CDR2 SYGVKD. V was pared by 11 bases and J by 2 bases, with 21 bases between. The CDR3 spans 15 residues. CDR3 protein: CASHRTGQQNTEAFF. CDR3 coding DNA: TGTGCCTCCCACCGGACGGGACAACAAAACACTGAAGCTTTCTTT.

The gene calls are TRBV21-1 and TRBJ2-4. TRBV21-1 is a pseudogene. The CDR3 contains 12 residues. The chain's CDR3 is CASSKLRDIQYF. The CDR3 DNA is TGTGCCAGCAGCAAATTAAGAGACATTCAGTACTTC.

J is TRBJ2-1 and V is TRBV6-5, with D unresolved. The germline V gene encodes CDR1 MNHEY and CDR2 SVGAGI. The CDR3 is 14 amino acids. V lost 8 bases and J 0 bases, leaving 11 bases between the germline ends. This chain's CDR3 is CASAAVSSYNEQFF. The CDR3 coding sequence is TGTGCCAGCGCGGCGGTCAGCTCCTACAATGAGCAGTTCTTC.

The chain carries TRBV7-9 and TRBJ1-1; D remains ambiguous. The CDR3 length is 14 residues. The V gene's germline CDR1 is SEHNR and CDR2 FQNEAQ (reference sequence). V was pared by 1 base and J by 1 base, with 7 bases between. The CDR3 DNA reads TGTGCCAGCAGCTTAGGGCGGGAGAACACTGAAGCTTTCTTT. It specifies CASSLGRENTEAFF.

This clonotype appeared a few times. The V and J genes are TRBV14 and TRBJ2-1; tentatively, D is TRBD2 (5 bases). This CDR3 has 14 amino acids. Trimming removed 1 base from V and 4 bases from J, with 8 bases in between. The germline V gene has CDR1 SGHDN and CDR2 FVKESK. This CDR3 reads CASSQGSGYNEQFF. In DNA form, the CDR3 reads TGTGCCAGCAGCCAAGGGAGCGGATACAATGAGCAGTTCTTC.

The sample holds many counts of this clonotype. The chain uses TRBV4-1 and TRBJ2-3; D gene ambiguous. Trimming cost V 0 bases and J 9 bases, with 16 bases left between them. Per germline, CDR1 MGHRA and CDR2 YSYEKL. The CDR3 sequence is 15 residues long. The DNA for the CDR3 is TGCGCCAGCAGCCAAGACCCAGTAGATCGCGTCACGCAGTATTTT. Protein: CASSQDPVDRVTQYF.

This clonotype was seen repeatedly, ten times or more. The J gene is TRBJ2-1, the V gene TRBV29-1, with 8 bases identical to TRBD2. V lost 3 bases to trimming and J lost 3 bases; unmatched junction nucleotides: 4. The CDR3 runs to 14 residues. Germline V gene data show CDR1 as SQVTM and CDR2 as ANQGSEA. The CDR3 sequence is CSVDRRGDYNEQFF. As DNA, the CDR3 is TGCAGCGTTGACCGGCGGGGGGACTACAATGAGCAGTTCTTC.

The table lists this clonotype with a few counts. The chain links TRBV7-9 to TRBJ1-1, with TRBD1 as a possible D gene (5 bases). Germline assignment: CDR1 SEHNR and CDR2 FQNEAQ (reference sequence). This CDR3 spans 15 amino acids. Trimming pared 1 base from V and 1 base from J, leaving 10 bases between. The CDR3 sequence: CASSLGRAGNTEAFF. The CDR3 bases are TGTGCCAGCAGCTTAGGCAGGGCGGGGAACACTGAAGCTTTCTTT.

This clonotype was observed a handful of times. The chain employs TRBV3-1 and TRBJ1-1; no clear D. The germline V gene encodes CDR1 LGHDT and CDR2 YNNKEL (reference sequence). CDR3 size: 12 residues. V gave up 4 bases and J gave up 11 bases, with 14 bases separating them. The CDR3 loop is CASSRLSGNAFF. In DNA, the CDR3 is TGTGCCAGCAGCCGACTATCAGGCAACGCTTTCTTT.

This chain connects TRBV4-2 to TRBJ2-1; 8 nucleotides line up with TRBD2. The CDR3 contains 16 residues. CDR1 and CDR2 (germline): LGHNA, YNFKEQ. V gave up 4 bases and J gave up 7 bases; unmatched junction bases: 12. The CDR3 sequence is CASSLASGPQGNEQFF. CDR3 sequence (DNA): TGTGCCAGCAGCCTAGCTAGCGGGCCCCAGGGAAATGAGCAGTTCTTC.

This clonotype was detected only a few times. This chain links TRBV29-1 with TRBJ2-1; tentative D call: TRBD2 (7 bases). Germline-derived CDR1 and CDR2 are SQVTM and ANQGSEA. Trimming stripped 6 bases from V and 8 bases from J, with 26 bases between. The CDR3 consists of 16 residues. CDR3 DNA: TGCAGCGTAGGGGGGGCTCCGGGACCCGCCGAAGATGAGCAGTTCTTC. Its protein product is CSVGGAPGPAEDEQFF.

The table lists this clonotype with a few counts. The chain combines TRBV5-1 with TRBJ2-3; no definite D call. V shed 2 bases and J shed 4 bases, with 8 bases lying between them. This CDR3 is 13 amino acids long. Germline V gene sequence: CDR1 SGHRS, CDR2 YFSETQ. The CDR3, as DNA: TGCGCCAGCAGCTTCCGAGCGCCAGATACGCAGTATTTT. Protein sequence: CASSFRAPDTQYF.

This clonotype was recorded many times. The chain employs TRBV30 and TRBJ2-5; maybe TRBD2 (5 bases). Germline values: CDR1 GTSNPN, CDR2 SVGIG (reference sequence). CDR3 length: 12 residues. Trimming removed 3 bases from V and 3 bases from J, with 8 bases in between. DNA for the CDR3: TGTGCCTGGAGGTTGCGGGAAGAGACCCAGTACTTC. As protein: CAWRLREETQYF.

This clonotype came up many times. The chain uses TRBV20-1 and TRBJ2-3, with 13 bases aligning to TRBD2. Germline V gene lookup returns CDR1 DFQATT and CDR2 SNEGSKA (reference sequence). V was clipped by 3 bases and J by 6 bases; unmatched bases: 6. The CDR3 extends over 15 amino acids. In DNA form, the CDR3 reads TGCAGTGCTAGCCGAGGACTAGCGGGAGAGGATACGCAGTATTTT. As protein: CSASRGLAGEDTQYF.

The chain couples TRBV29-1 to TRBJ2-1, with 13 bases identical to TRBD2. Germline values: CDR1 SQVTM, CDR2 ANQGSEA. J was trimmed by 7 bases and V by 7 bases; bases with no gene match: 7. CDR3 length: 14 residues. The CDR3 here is CSAWTSGRRNEQFF. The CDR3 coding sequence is TGCAGCGCCTGGACTAGCGGGAGAAGGAATGAGCAGTTCTTC.

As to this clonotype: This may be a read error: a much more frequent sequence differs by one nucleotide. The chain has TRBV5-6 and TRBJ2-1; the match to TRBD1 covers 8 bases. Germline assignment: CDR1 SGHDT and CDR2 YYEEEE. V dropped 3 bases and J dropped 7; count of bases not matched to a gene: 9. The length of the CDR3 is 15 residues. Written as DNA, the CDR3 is TGTGCCAGCAGCTCCTCCGACAGGGGCCGAAATGAGCAGTTCTTC. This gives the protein CASSSSDRGRNEQFF.

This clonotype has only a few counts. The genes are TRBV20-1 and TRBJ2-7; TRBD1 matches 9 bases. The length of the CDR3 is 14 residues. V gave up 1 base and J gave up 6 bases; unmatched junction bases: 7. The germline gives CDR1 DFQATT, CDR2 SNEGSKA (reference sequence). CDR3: CSARAGTGYIEQYF. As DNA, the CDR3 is TGCAGTGCTAGAGCAGGGACAGGGTATATCGAGCAGTACTTC.

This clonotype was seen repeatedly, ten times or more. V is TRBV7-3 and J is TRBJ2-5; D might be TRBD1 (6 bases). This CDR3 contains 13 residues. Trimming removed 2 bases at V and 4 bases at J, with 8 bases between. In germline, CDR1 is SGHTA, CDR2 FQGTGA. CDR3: CASSLQGRETQYF. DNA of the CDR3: TGTGCCAGCAGCTTACAGGGGCGAGAGACCCAGTACTTC.